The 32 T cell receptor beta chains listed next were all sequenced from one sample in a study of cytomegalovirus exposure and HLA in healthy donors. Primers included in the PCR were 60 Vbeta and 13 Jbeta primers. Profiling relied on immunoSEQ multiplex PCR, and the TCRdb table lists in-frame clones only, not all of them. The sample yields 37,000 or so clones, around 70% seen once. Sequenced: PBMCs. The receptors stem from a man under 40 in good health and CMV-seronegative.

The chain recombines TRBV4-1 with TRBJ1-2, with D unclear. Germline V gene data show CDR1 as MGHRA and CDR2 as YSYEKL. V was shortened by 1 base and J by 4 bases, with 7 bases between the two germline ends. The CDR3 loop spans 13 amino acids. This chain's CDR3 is CASSQAEGYGYTF. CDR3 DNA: TGCGCCAGCAGCCAAGCTGAGGGCTATGGCTACACCTTC.

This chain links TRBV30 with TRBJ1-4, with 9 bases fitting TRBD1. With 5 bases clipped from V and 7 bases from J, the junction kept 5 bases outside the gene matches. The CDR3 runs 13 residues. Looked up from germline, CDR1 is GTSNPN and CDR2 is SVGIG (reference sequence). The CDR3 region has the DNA TGTGCCTGGGGGACAGGGAGGCGTGAAAAACTGTTTTTT. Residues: CAWGTGRREKLFF.

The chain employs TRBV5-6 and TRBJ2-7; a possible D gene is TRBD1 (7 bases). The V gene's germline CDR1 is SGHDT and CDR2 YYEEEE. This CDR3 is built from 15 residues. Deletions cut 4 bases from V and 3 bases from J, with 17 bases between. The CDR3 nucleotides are TGTGCCAGCAGCCTAGCGCCGGGACAGATCTACGAGCAGTACTTC. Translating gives CASSLAPGQIYEQYF.

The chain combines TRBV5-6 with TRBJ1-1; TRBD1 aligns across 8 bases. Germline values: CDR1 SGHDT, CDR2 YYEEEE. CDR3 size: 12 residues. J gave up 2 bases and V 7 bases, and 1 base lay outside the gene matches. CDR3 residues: CASGTGNTEAFF. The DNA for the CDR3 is TGTGCCAGCGGGACAGGTAACACTGAAGCTTTCTTT. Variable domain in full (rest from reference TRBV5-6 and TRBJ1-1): DAGVTQSPTHLIKTRGQQVTLRCSPKSGHDTVSWYQQALGQGPQFIFQYYEEEERQRGNFPDRFSGHQFPNYSSELNVNALLLGDSALYLCASGTGNTEAFFGQGTRLTVV.

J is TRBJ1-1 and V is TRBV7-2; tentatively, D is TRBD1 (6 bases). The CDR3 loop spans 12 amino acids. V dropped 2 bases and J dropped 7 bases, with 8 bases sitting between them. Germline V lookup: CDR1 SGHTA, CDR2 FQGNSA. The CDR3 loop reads CASSLRRGEAFF. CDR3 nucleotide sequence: TGTGCCAGCAGCTTACGCAGGGGTGAAGCTTTCTTT.

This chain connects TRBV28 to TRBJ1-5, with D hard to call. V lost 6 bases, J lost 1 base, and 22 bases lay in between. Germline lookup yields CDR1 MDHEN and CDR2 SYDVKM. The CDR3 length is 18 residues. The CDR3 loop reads CASSWDMKAVESNQPQHF. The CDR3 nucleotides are TGTGCCAGCAGCTGGGATATGAAAGCGGTCGAAAGCAATCAGCCCCAGCATTTT.

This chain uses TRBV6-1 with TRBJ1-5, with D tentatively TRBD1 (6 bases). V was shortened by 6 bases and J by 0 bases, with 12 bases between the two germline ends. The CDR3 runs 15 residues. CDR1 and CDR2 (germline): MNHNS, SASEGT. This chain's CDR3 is CASRESGDSNQPQHF. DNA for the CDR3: TGTGCCAGCAGGGAATCAGGGGATAGCAATCAGCCCCAGCATTTT.

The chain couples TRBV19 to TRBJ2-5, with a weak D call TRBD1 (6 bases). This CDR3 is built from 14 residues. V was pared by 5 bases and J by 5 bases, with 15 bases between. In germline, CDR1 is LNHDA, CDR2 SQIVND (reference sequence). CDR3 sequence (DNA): TGTGCCAGTAGTGGGGACAACGTCGGGGAGACCCAGTACTTC. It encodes CASSGDNVGETQYF. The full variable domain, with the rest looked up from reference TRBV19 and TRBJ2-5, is DGGITQSPKYLFRKEGQNVTLSCEQNLNHDAMYWYRQDPGQGLRLIYYSQIVNDFQKGDIAEGYSVSREKKESFPLTVTSAQKNPTAFYLCASSGDNVGETQYFGPGTRLLVL.

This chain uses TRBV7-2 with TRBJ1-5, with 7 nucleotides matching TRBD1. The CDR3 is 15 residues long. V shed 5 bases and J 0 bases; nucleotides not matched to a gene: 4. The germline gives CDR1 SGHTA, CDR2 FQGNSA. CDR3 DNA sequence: TGTGCCAGCAGCCTCGACAGGGCTAGCAATCAGCCCCAGCATTTT. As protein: CASSLDRASNQPQHF.

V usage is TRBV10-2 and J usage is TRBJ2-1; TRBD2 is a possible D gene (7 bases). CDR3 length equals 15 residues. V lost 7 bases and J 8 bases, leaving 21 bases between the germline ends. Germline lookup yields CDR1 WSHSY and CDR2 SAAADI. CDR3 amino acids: CASKERGARSDEQFF. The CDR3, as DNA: TGCGCCAGCAAAGAACGGGGGGCGCGATCGGATGAGCAGTTCTTC.

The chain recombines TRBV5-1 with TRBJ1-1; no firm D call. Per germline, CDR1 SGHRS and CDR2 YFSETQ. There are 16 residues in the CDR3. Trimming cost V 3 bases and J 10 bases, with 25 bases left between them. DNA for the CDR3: TGCGCCAGCAGCTCCTGGGGAGTCAACAATATAAGGGTAGCTTTCTTT. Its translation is CASSSWGVNNIRVAFF.

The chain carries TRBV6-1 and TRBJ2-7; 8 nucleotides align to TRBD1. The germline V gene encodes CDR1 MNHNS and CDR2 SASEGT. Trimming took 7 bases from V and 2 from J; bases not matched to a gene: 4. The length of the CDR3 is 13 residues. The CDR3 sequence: CASNWDRTYEQYF. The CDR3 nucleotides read TGTGCCAGCAACTGGGACAGGACCTACGAGCAGTACTTC.

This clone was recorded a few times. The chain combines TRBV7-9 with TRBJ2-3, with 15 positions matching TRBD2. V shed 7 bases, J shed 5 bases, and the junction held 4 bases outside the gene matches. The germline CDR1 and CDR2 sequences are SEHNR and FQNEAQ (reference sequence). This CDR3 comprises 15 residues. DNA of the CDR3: TGTGCCAGCACCGAGGGACTAGCGGGGGGAGATACGCAGTATTTT. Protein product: CASTEGLAGGDTQYF. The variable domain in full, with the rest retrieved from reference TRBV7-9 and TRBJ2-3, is DTGVSQNPRHKITKRGQNVTFRCDPISEHNRLYWYRQTLGQGPEFLTYFQNEAQLEKSRLLSDRFSAERPKGSFSTLEIQRTEQGDSAMYLCASTEGLAGGDTQYFGPGTRLTVL.

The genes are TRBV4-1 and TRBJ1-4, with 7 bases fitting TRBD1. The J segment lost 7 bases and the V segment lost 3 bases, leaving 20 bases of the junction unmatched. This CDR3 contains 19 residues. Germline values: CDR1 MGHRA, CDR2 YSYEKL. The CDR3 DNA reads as TGCGCCAGCAGCCAGGCACCCGGGACAGTTAAACTTGTACGTGAAAAACTGTTTTTT. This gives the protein CASSQAPGTVKLVREKLFF.

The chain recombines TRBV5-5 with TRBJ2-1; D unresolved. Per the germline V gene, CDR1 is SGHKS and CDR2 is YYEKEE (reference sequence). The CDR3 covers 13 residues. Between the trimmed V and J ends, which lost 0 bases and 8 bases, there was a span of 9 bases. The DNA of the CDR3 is TGTGCCAGCAGCTTGGATCCCTTTGATGAGCAGTTCTTC. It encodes CASSLDPFDEQFF.

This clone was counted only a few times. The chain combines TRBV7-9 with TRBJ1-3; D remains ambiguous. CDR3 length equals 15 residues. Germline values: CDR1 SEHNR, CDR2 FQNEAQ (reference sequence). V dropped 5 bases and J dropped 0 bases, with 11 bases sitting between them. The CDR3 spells CASSLDWTSGNTIYF. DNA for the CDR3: TGTGCCAGCAGCCTGGACTGGACCTCTGGAAACACCATATATTTT. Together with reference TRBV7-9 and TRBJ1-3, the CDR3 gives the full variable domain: DTGVSQNPRHKITKRGQNVTFRCDPISEHNRLYWYRQTLGQGPEFLTYFQNEAQLEKSRLLSDRFSAERPKGSFSTLEIQRTEQGDSAMYLCASSLDWTSGNTIYFGEGSWLTVV.

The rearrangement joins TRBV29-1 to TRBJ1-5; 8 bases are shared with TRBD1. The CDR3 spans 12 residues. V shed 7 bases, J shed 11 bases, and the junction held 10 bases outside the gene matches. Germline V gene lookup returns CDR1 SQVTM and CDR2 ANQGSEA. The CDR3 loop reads CSAEDGQGTQHF. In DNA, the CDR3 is TGCAGCGCCGAAGACGGACAGGGAACCCAGCATTTT.

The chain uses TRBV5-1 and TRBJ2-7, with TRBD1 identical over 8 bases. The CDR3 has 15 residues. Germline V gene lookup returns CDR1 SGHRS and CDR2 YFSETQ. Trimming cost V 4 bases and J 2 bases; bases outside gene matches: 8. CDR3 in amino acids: CASSMTGDRTYEQYF. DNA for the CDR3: TGCGCCAGCAGCATGACAGGGGATCGTACCTACGAGCAGTACTTC.

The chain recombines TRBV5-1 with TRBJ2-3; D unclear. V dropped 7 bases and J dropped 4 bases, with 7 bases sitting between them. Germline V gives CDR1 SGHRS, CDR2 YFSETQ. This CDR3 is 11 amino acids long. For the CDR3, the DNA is TGCGCCAGCCACGAGGCAGATACGCAGTATTTT. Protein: CASHEADTQYF.

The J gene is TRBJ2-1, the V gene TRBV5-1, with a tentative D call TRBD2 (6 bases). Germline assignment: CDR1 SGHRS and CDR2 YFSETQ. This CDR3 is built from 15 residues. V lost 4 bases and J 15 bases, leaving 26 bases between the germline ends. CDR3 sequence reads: CASSPEPGVTESWFF. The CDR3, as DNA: TGCGCCAGCAGCCCTGAGCCGGGAGTCACGGAATCTTGGTTCTTC.

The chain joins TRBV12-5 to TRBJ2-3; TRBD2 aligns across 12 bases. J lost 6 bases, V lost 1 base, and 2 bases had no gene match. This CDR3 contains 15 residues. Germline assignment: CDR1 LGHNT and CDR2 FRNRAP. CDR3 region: CASGLGLAGVDTQYF. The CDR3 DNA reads TGTGCTAGTGGTTTGGGACTAGCGGGAGTTGATACGCAGTATTTT.

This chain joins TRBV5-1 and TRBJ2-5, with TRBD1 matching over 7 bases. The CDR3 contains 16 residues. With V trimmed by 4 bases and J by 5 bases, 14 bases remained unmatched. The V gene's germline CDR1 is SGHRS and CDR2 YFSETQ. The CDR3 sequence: CASSPYQQGRRETQYF. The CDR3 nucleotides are TGCGCCAGCAGCCCATACCAACAGGGGCGGAGGGAGACCCAGTACTTC.

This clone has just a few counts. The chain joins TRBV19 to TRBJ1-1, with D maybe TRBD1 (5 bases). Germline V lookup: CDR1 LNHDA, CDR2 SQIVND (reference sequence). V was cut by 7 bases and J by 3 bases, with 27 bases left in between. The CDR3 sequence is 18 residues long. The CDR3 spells CASNKDVGTSSMYTEAFF. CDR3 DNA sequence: TGTGCCAGTAACAAGGATGTGGGGACTTCTTCGATGTACACTGAAGCTTTCTTT.

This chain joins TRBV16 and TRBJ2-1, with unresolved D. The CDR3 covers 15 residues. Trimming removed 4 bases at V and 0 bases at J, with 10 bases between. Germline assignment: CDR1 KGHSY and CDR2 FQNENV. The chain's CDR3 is CASSLEVPSYNEQFF. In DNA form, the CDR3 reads TGTGCCAGCAGCCTAGAGGTCCCCTCCTACAATGAGCAGTTCTTC.

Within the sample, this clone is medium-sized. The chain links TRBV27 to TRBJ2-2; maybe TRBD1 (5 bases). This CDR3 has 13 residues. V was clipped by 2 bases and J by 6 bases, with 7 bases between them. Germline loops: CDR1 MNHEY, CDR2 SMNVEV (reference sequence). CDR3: CASSLMTAGELFF. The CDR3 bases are TGTGCCAGCAGTTTAATGACAGCCGGGGAGCTGTTTTTT.

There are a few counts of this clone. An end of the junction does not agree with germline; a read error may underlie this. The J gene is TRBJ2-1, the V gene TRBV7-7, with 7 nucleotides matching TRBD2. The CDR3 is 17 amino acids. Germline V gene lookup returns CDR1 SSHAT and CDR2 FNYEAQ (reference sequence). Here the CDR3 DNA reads TGTGCTAGCAGCTTAGGGTCGAGGGCTAGCGGAGACAATGAGCAGTTCTTC. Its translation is CASSLGSRASGDNEQFF. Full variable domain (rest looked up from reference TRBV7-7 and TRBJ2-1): GAGVSQSPRYKVTKRGQDVTLRCDPISSHATLYWYQQALGQGPEFLTYFNYEAQPDKSGLPSDRFSAERPEGSISTLTIQRTEQRDSAMYRCASSLGSRASGDNEQFFGPGTRLTVL.

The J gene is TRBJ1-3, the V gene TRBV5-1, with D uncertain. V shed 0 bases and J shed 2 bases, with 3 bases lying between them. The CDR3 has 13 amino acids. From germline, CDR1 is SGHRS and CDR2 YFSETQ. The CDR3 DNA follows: TGCGCCAGCAGCTTGGCCGCTGGAAACACCATATATTTT. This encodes CASSLAAGNTIYF.

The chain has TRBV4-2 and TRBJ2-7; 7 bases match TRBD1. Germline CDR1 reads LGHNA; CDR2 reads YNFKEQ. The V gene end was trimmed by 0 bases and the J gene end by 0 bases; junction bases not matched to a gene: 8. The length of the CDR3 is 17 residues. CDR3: CASSQEGVGDSSYEQYF. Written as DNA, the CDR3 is TGTGCCAGCAGCCAAGAAGGGGTCGGGGACAGCTCCTACGAGCAGTACTTC.

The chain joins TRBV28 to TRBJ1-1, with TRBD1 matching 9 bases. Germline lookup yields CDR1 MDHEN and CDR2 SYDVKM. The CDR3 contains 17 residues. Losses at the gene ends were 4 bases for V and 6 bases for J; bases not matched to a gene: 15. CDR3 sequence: CASSSDRGFKRGPEAFF. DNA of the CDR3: TGTGCCAGCAGTTCGGACAGGGGTTTCAAACGGGGTCCTGAAGCTTTCTTT.

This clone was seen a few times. In nucleotides, the CDR3 is TGTGCCAGCAGCCAAGGGGCCCCTGTGGGTTCACCCCTCCACTTT. It specifies CASSQGAPVGSPLHF. The chain combines TRBV7-9 with TRBJ1-6, with TRBD1 as a possible D gene (5 bases). The length of the CDR3 is 15 residues. Per germline, CDR1 SEHNR and CDR2 FQNEAQ (reference sequence). V was shortened by 5 bases and J by 9 bases, with 17 bases between the two germline ends.

The CDR3 coding sequence is TGTGCCAGTATGGGTGAGGTGGGGGCTGGGAGCAATCAGCCCCAGCATTTT. It encodes CASMGEVGAGSNQPQHF. V and J are TRBV19 and TRBJ1-5, with a tentative D call TRBD1 (6 bases). This CDR3 is built from 17 residues. In germline, CDR1 is LNHDA, CDR2 SQIVND (reference sequence). The ends were cut back, 7 bases at V and 1 base at J, with 20 bases in the middle.

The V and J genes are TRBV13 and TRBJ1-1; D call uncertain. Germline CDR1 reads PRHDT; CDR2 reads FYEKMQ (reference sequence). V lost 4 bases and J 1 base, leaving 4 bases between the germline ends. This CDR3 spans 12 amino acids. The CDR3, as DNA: TGTGCCAGCAGCTACAGGAACACTGAAGCTTTCTTT. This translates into CASSYRNTEAFF.